This is a list of T cell receptor beta chains from one sample in a study of T-cell reconstitution after alpha-beta-depleted transplantation in children. TCRdb re-called the PCR reads with MiXCR, one entry per CDR3 protein. The sample contains around 250,000 distinct CDR3 sequences, 9.5% to 10% of which appear only once. The material was PBMCs from the stem cell graft donor, obtained from the stem cell graft. The receptors were gathered from a human donor who donated a stem cell graft to a child with SCID. The CDR3 runs from the conserved cysteine through the conserved F or W. The D gene is left open where the match is weak. Only part of the rows carry a size: once, few, many, or a class if the clone is expanded.

j_gene | abundance | v_gene | d_gene | CDR3aa | CDR3nt
TRBJ2-1 | few | TRBV5-1 | TRBD1 | CASRKTGTGGFEQFF | TGCGCCAGCAGGAAGACCGGGACAGGGGGCTTTGAGCAGTTCTTC
TRBJ2-7 | few | TRBV3-1 | NA | CATKAPGGYEQYF | TGTGCCACCAAGGCACCGGGCGGGTACGAGCAGTACTTC
TRBJ2-3 | NA | TRBV11-1 | TRBD2 | CASSRDVPLAGGRADTQYF | TGTGCCAGCAGTCGGGACGTTCCCTTAGCGGGGGGGCGAGCAGATACGCAGTATTTT
TRBJ2-3 | NA | TRBV5-1 | TRBD2 | CASSSGGAVTDTQYF | TGCGCCAGCAGCTCCGGGGGGGCAGTCACAGATACGCAGTATTTT
TRBJ2-1 | NA | TRBV5-1 | NA | CASSWRGGTYNEQFF | TGCGCCAGCAGCTGGCGAGGTGGTACCTACAATGAGCAGTTCTTC
TRBJ2-7 | once | TRBV20-1 | NA | CTASASTDEQYF | TGCACTGCTAGCGCCAGCACCGACGAGCAGTACTTC
TRBJ1-1 | few | TRBV20-1 | NA | CSARDWDGRSNTEAFF | TGCAGTGCTAGAGATTGGGACGGGAGGTCCAACACTGAAGCTTTCTTT
TRBJ1-1 | few | TRBV25-1 | NA | CASSENLQGEAFF | TGTGCCAGCAGTGAAAACCTACAGGGTGAAGCTTTCTTT
TRBJ2-1 | many | TRBV5-1 | TRBD2 | CARNGTSGGAPSYNEQFF | TGCGCCAGAAACGGGACTAGCGGGGGAGCTCCCTCCTACAATGAGCAGTTCTTC
TRBJ1-2 | NA | TRBV27 | NA | CASAPRGKVYGYTF | TGTGCCAGCGCCCCTCGGGGGAAAGTCTATGGCTACACCTTC